This TCR beta chain was documented in a study of T cell responses to AZD1222 COVID-19 vaccine. Whole-study findings and limits: Two doses of AZD1222 preceded a rise in Spike-specific TCR breadth and depth. White British donors predominated, females outnumbered males, and clonal diversity was possibly underestimated. Seropositive AZD1222 recipients at baseline numbered only 6 or 7.

The data were produced by immunoSEQ multiplex PCR, yet TCRdb's version contains in-frame clones alone and is incomplete. In the table there are 90,000 to 120,000 clones, around nine tenths of which are singletons. Concerning this clone: The antigen is not known.

Germline V lookup: CDR1 SGHRS, CDR2 YFSETQ. This CDR3 region has 16 residues. The V end was cut by 2 bases, the J end by 1 base, with 16 bases between. This chain joins TRBV5-1 and TRBJ2-7; D not resolved. This sequence was found in an adult who received the MenACWY meningococcal vaccine as a control. This material consisted of peripheral blood, taken 28 days after the second dose of the MenACWY control vaccine. The CDR3 protein is CASSLQTLEESYEQYF. As DNA, the CDR3 is TGCGCCAGCAGCTTACAGACCCTTGAAGAATCCTACGAGCAGTACTTC. Combining the CDR3 with reference TRBV5-1 and TRBJ2-7 gives the whole variable domain KAGVTQTPRYLIKTRGQQVTLSCSPISGHRSVSWYQQTPGQGLQFLFEYFSETQRNKGNFPGRFSGRQFSNSRSEMNVSTLELGDSALYLCASSLQTLEESYEQYFGPGTRLTVT.